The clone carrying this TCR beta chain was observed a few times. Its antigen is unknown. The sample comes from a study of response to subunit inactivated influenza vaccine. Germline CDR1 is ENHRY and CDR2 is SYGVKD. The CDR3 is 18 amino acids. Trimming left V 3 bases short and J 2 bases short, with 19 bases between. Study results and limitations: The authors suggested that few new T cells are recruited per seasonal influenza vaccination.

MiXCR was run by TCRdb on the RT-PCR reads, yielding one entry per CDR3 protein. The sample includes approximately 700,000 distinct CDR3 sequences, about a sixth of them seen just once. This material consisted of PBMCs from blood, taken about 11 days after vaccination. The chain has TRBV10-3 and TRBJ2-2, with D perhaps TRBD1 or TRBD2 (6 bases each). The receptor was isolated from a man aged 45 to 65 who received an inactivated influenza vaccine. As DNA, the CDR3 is TGTGCCATCAGTGATTACGGACAGTCGGGGGATAACACCGGGGAGCTGTTTTTT. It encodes CAISDYGQSGDNTGELFF.